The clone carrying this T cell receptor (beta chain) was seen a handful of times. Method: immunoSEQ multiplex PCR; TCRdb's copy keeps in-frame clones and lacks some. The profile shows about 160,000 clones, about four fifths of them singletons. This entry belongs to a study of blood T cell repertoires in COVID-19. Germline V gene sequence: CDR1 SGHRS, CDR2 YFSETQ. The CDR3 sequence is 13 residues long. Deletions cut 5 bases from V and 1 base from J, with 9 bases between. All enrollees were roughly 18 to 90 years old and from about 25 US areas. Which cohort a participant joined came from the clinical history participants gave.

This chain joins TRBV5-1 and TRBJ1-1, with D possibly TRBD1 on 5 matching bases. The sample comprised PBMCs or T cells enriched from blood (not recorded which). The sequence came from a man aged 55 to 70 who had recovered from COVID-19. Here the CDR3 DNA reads TGCGCCAGCAGAGACGGGGGGAACACTGAAGCTTTCTTT. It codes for CASRDGGNTEAFF.